The present T cell receptor (beta chain) was sequenced within a study of T-cell reconstitution after alpha-beta-depleted transplantation in children. It was with unique molecular identifiers that the TCRbeta library was prepared. One entry per CDR3 protein, called by TCRdb with MiXCR from the PCR reads. The repertoire includes hundreds of thousands of distinct CDR3 sequences, around 12% of them detected once, and roughly 0.84% sits in the top ten. Germline loops: CDR1 SGHTA, CDR2 FQGNSA. The V gene end was trimmed by 4 bases and the J gene end by 4 bases; junction bases not matched to a gene: 7. The CDR3 sequence is 15 residues long. This clonotype was seen many times. Its antigen is not known. Study results and caveats: A year post-transplant, T-cell counts and diversity derived mostly from newly produced T cells.

The sequence was collected from a girl aged 2 to 10 with congenital amegakaryocytic thrombocytopenia, due to receive a stem cell transplant. The chain has TRBV7-2 and TRBJ2-1, with 7 bases fitting TRBD1. This material consisted of PBMCs, taken before TCRalphabeta/CD19-depleted stem cell transplant. The CDR3 reads CASSYGTDIYNEQFF. The CDR3 coding sequence is TGTGCCAGCAGCTACGGGACAGACATTTACAATGAGCAGTTCTTC.